The 10 T cell receptor beta chains below come from one sample, sequenced in a study of monozygotic twins with inflammatory bowel disease (dated by TCRdb to about 2019). Library prep was done by 5' RACE. The listed sequencing device is Illumina HiSeq 2500. Reads reprocessed by TCRdb are summarized as one entry per CDR3 protein sequence, and DNA is absent. This sample's listing comprises 440,000 or so distinct CDR3 sequences. The ten largest clones capture around 2.5% of the sample. The sequenced material came from blood. These receptors were obtained from a human donor with ulcerative colitis or Crohn's disease, or a healthy co-twin of an affected twin (not recorded which).

The chain joins TRBV20-1 to TRBJ1-3. The germline CDR1 and CDR2 sequences are DFQATT and SNEGSKA (reference sequence). CDR3 length equals 13 residues. The CDR3: CSARVVAGNTIYF.

This chain connects TRBV6-1 to TRBJ2-6; TCRdb's D call of TRBD1 is untestable without DNA. Germline CDR1 MNHNS, CDR2 SASEGT. CDR3 length equals 17 residues. The CDR3 here is CASNHGQGAPGANVLTF.

The V gene is TRBV20-1, the J gene TRBJ2-4; TCRdb's D call of TRBD2 is untestable without DNA. Germline V gene sequence: CDR1 DFQATT, CDR2 SNEGSKA (reference sequence). This CDR3 comprises 13 residues. This CDR3 reads CSGGGAAKNIQYF.

V is TRBV30 and J is TRBJ2-7. CDR1 and CDR2 from the germline V gene are GTSNPN and SVGIG (reference sequence). This CDR3 has 11 amino acids. The CDR3 is CAWSVGHEQYF.

This sequence joins TRBV2 and TRBJ2-1; TCRdb outputs TRBD1, but without DNA this stays unchecked. Germline V gives CDR1 SNHLY, CDR2 FYNNEI. The CDR3 has 15 residues. The CDR3 sequence is CASGTGDRTYNEQFF.

The J gene is TRBJ2-7, the V gene TRBV30; the TRBD1 assignment by TCRdb is unverifiable without DNA. The CDR3 loop spans 18 amino acids. Looked up from germline, CDR1 is GTSNPN and CDR2 is SVGIG (reference sequence). CDR3 region: CAWSVPRTGAQSYYEQYF.

This rearrangement joins TRBV5-6 to TRBJ2-2; TCRdb lists TRBD1, though no DNA is available to test this call. CDR1 is SGHDT, CDR2 YYEEEE, per germline. CDR3 length: 15 amino acids. CDR3: CASSYTNRGTGELFF.

The chain uses TRBV5-1 and TRBJ1-1. Germline V gene lookup returns CDR1 SGHRS and CDR2 YFSETQ. This CDR3 is built from 15 residues. The CDR3 protein is CASSLAGGASTEAFF. Drawing the rest from reference TRBV5-1 and TRBJ1-1, the complete variable domain is KAGVTQTPRYLIKTRGQQVTLSCSPISGHRSVSWYQQTPGQGLQFLFEYFSETQRNKGNFPGRFSGRQFSNSRSEMNVSTLELGDSALYLCASSLAGGASTEAFFGQGTRLTVV.

The chain couples TRBV7-6 to TRBJ2-7; the TRBD1 assignment by TCRdb is unverifiable without DNA. Looked up from germline, CDR1 is SGHVS and CDR2 is FNYEAQ. The length of the CDR3 is 15 residues. CDR3 in amino acids: CASSAGQGPSYEQYF.

V is TRBV29-1 and J is TRBJ2-7. Germline loops: CDR1 SQVTM, CDR2 ANQGSEA. The CDR3 spans 15 residues. The CDR3 reads CSVEEDGPSSYEQYF.